This T cell receptor (beta chain) emerged from a study of cytomegalovirus exposure and HLA in healthy donors (dated by TCRdb to the late 2010s). Regarding the complete study: An earlier analysis of under 600 of the donors reported about 250 Gb of sequence data and approximately 110 million unique TCR beta sequences from roughly 180 million T cells. An early release that covered roughly 600 HLA-typed donors contained about 300 gigabases of sequencing data and tens of millions of unique TCR sequences. Among the roughly 430 genotyped donors, more than 70% belonged to the genetic ancestry cluster associated with self-reported Caucasian donors. The study was designed to test whether signatures of past pathogen exposure could be identified by cataloging public T cell receptors. The study used immunosequencing to profile the T cell repertoires of about 670 subjects and linked those repertoires to cytomegalovirus serostatus. Along with the approximately 650-subject first cohort, a separate validation cohort of 120 different subjects was used. High-throughput TCR immunosequencing, statistical association of individual TCRs with disease status, and machine learning were combined to predict cytomegalovirus infection status. A later analysis re-examined previously published TCR beta repertoires from about 670 donors and added high-resolution HLA genotyping to investigate patterns of TCR occurrence. Rather than using new phenotypic data, the later analysis identified candidate immune exposures from TCR beta sequences and from how often those sequences occurred across donors. To decide whether each TCR beta V gene segment behaved as functional or pseudogenic, an earlier analysis of approximately 600 of the donors relied on high-throughput TCR beta sequencing. Donor age, sex, ethnicity and CMV serostatus were compiled alongside the repertoire data. Genome-wide SNP genotypes for about three fifths of the roughly 670 donors were used in a later genetic analysis, which treated that subset as a discovery cohort. All discovery cohort repertoires had been generated on a single sequencing platform. HLA typing covered class I and class II loci at four-digit resolution. Typing coverage differed by locus: A, B, C, DRB1 and DQB1 were typed in roughly 620-640 donors, DQA1 in about 550, DPA1 in 600 to 610, and DPB1 in roughly 450. About five DR-DQ haplotypes were treated as single units for association and clustering because of strong linkage in the cohort. Among around 400 genotyped donors of the cohort, an average of around 240,000 unique TCR beta nucleotide sequences were sequenced per donor, around 18% of them non-productive. Overall study results and their limits: HLA typing was unavailable for some donors at each locus, so association tests used only the typed subset. In a later analysis, over 15,000 TCR beta sequences were associated with specific HLA alleles at a false discovery rate of 0.05. Sequencing depth was assumed to be roughly uniform across donors in the presence/absence analyses, though that assumption may not hold. In a later analysis, several top co-occurrence clusters were reported to appear linked to parvovirus B19, influenza, CMV and Epstein-Barr virus. A group of highly shared sequence variants was considered likely to be a technical artifact of the sequencing pipeline. Correlated functional status among segregating V segments might reflect linkage disequilibrium, but an unknown experimental factor could not be ruled out. An earlier analysis of around 540 of the donors showed that most TCR beta V segments appeared in productive rearrangements either about 90% or about 30% of the time, which broadly matched IMGT annotations. According to a later analysis, TCR association rates differed among HLA loci, with DRB1 alleles showing the most associated TCRs and HLA-C alleles showing the fewest. The study listed 150 to 200 TCR beta chains as associated with cytomegalovirus. The classifier was reported to diagnose cytomegalovirus status with high specificity and sensitivity in both the original cohort and the validation cohort. Assigning TCR associations to individual alleles was difficult when HLA alleles, especially DR and DQ, strongly co-occurred. A later genetic analysis associated a missense DCLRE1C variant with V-gene and J-gene trimming of TCR beta chains, and an independent cohort replicated the association. While some public TCRs were present in many individuals, most TCR sequences turned up only very rarely across donors. The only immune exposure information available for the cohort was CMV serostatus. Compared with the approximately 720-donor mean, donors in an Asian-associated ancestry cluster had fewer N-insertions in productive TCRs, according to a later genetic analysis. According to the authors, the approach could potentially be generalized to other disease states and immunological phenotypes. Some IMGT-functional V segments, including TRBV6-2 and TRBV6-3, could not be distinguished by the 87-base-pair reads and were therefore excluded. In this cohort, only TCR beta chains were sequenced, and detectable features were limited by the absence of alpha or paired-chain data. Three of the identified cytomegalovirus-associated TCR beta chains were confirmed in vitro to be specific for cytomegalovirus antigens. A further reported finding was that TCR beta sequences accurately predicted the HLA-A and HLA-B alleles for most subjects in the first cohort. A later analysis found that most CMV-associated TCR beta chains appeared HLA-restricted, with HLA associations seemingly driven largely by CMV exposure. Approximately 18 rarely observed V segments, including chromosome 9 orphons, were excluded from the earlier analysis of a few hundred of the donors because counts were too low. A later analysis found that HLA-associated TCR beta chains were more clonally expanded and had lower generation probabilities than equally common non-associated chains.

The cohort comprised 710 or so healthy bone marrow donors. At the time of sampling, all cohort members were nominally healthy, though unrecorded immune exposures were likely present. The donor was CMV seropositive and was included in the group of 300 or so seropositive cohort members. A peripheral blood sample was collected from each donor, and TCR beta sequencing was performed on peripheral blood mononuclear cells. Genomic DNA was extracted from the blood cell samples with the Qiagen DNeasy Blood Extraction Kit. CDR1 SGHNT and CDR2 YYREEE are derived from the germline V gene (reference sequence). For this chain, trimming is 4 bases at the V end and 9 bases at the J end, and the number of junction bases without a gene match is 9. The CDR3, from cysteine to phenylalanine, totals 15 residues. Only the CDR3 DNA is retained, 45 bases long and in frame from the first base. Points on this clone: Its antigen is currently not known. Base qualities are not recorded, but no much larger clone differs from it by a single base.

The library was obtained by the immunoSEQ multiplex PCR assay. The multiplex PCR relied on a mix of 60 forward primers for TCR Vbeta segments and 13 reverse primers for TCR Jbeta segments. A multiplex PCR assay on genomic DNA amplified the CDR3 region of rearranged TCR beta genes. The amplified TCR beta libraries were sequenced on the Illumina HiSeq System as 87-base-pair reads. In the source study's methods: A later analysis counted tens of millions of unique TCR beta chains across the 650 to 800 repertoires, and around 9.9 million of these chains were shared by at least two donors. To remove PCR and sequencing errors, raw reads were error-corrected and collapsed into unique sequences using a nearest-neighbor algorithm that merged closely related sequences. To assign V, D and J gene segments, CDR3 sequences were aligned to IMGT reference sequences. Each retained sequence needed at least a six-nucleotide match to both a V gene segment and a J gene segment. A rearrangement counted as productive if the CDR3 had no stop codons and remained in frame with V and J, and every other rearrangement counted as non-productive. Following IMGT convention, CDR3 was defined as the stretch from the second conserved V-encoded cysteine to the conserved J-encoded phenylalanine. The earlier analysis of more than 450 of the donors excluded sequences that lacked an unambiguous match to a single V gene segment. An earlier analysis of 500 to 600 of the donors classified V segments as functional when productive rearrangements were above 56.7% and as segregating when the standard deviation between donors was above 5%. A statistical classification framework was developed to diagnose cytomegalovirus status using the catalog of TCR beta chain sequences. In a later analysis, V and J genes were assigned by comparing TCR nucleotide sequences against IMGT/GENE-DB human TR gene sequences. The TCRdist pipeline was used in a later analysis to assign CDR3 sequences and most-parsimonious VDJ recombination scenarios. In a later analysis, each TCR beta chain was defined by its CDR3 amino acid sequence together with its V-gene family, and reads lacking a unique V-gene family were excluded. To address suspected cross-contamination and a sequencing artifact, a later analysis removed roughly 580 highly shared, low-generation-probability nucleotide sequences. In a later analysis, a clonal expansion index for each public chain was calculated from normalized within-repertoire ranks of inferred template counts. Generation probabilities in a later analysis came from a VDJ recombination model fitted to out-of-frame rearrangements, and those results were checked against IGoR. Hypergeometric tests were used in a later analysis to score TCR-TCR, TCR-HLA and TCR-CMV co-occurrence, with a repertoire-size bias correction applied to the TCR pairs. To estimate false discovery rates, a later analysis permuted the HLA or CMV assignments 20 times. In a later analysis, co-occurring TCRs were grouped using DBSCAN, and TCRdist sequence similarity was added for clustering within HLA-allele-positive subsets. For co-occurrence clustering, repertoires with fewer than 30,000 or more than 120,000 public chains were excluded, along with five or six repertoires with anomalous nucleotide sharing. The source is immuneACCESS, and TCRdb retained only in-frame sequences with V and J called. Part of the clones is not carried over; for the studies checked, unresolved V genes explain less than half of this, and the remainder is unexplained. V, J and clone size were drawn from that table, and D and trimming were deduced from the DNA. The sample table holds tens of thousands of clones, of which less than 75% were seen once. The ten largest clones represent about 23% of the sample.

Sequencing was done on a sample of PBMCs. This TCR derives from a man aged 50-60 years in good health and CMV-seropositive. This chain joins TRBV5-4 to TRBJ1-6, with 8 bases in between that match TRBD1. The DNA is as follows: TGTGCCAGCAGCCCAGACAGGGGTTCCGCTTCACCCCTCCACTTT. The resulting protein is CASSPDRGSASPLHF.